Listed here are 30 T cell receptor beta chains from one sample, sequenced in a study of blood T cell repertoires in COVID-19. TCRdb's table, derived via immunoSEQ multiplex PCR, lists solely in-frame clones and lacks some. The profile covers about 500,000 clones, with 87% appearing a single time and 0.7% taken by the ten largest. The sample consisted of PBMCs or T cells enriched from blood (not recorded which). These receptor sequences come from a woman aged 18-30 years who had recovered from COVID-19.

The chain employs TRBV3-1 (or the pseudogene TRBV3-2) and TRBJ1-4; 9 nucleotides agree with TRBD1. CDR3 length: 13 residues. Looked up from germline, CDR1 is LGHDT and CDR2 is YNNKEL (reference sequence). Losses at the gene ends were 6 bases for V and 14 bases for J; bases not matched to a gene: 10. As DNA, the CDR3 is TGTGCCAGCAGTCCGACAGGGGGGGTTTGGCTGTTTTTT. This gives the protein CASSPTGGVWLFF.

V gene TRBV2 combines with J gene TRBJ2-3; 8 bases line up with TRBD2. Germline assignment: CDR1 SNHLY and CDR2 FYNNEI. The CDR3 covers 22 residues. The V gene end was trimmed by 6 bases and the J gene end by 0 bases; junction bases not matched to a gene: 26. The CDR3 here is CASRVGSRRGGPVGPSTDTQYF. The CDR3 bases are TGTGCCAGCAGAGTCGGAAGTCGGCGCGGGGGGCCAGTGGGGCCAAGCACAGATACGCAGTATTTT. Supplemented by reference TRBV2 and TRBJ2-3, the full variable domain reads EPEVTQTPSHQVTQMGQEVILRCVPISNHLYFYWYRQILGQKVEFLVSFYNNEISEKSEIFDDQFSVERPDGSNFTLKIRSTKLEDSAMYFCASRVGSRRGGPVGPSTDTQYFGPGTRLTVL.

The chain joins TRBV30 to TRBJ1-2; unclear D gene. CDR1 is GTSNPN and CDR2 is SVGIG in the germline V gene (reference sequence). Trimming took off 0 bases at V and 1 base at J, with 6 bases between the two ends. The CDR3 totals 13 residues. CDR3 DNA: TGTGCCTGGAGTGTACAAGTTAACTATGGCTACACCTTC. Its protein product is CAWSVQVNYGYTF. The whole variable domain, filled in from reference TRBV30 and TRBJ1-2, reads SQTIHQWPATLVQPVGSPLSLECTVEGTSNPNLYWYRQAAGRGLQLLFYSVGIGQISSEVPQNLSASRPQDRQFILSSKKLLLSDSGFYLCAWSVQVNYGYTFGSGTRLTVV.

This clone was detected only once. This chain uses TRBV7-2 with TRBJ2-7; D not resolved. V gave up 3 bases and J gave up 4 bases, with 10 bases separating them. This CDR3 is built from 13 residues. The germline V gene has CDR1 SGHTA and CDR2 FQGNSA. The CDR3 is CASSFPHTYEQYF. CDR3 coding DNA: TGTGCCAGCAGCTTCCCCCATACATACGAGCAGTACTTC.

V and J are TRBV9 and TRBJ1-4, with D tentatively TRBD1 (6 bases). The germline V gene has CDR1 SGDLS and CDR2 YYNGEE. The CDR3 loop spans 20 amino acids. V lost 4 bases and J lost 8, with 33 bases in between. CDR3 bases: TGTGCCAGCAGCCAGCCCGGAGGAGCGCTGAGGGGGAATGGGTGGGAAAAACTGTTTTTT. The encoded protein is CASSQPGGALRGNGWEKLFF.

The rearrangement links TRBV6-1 to TRBJ2-2, with 7 positions matching TRBD1. The V segment lost 1 base and the J segment 0 bases; nucleotides outside the gene matches: 5. The CDR3 is made up of 17 amino acids. Per the germline V gene, CDR1 is MNHNS and CDR2 is SASEGT. The CDR3 coding sequence is TGTGCCAGCAGTGAAGGCAGGGGGAACGCGAACACCGGGGAGCTGTTTTTT. Residues: CASSEGRGNANTGELFF.

This rearrangement joins TRBV10-1 to TRBJ2-5; 7 bases are shared with TRBD2. J gave up 5 bases and V 5 bases, and 11 bases lay outside the gene matches. Germline V gene sequence: CDR1 WNHNN, CDR2 SYGVQD (reference sequence). This CDR3 contains 15 residues. CDR3 sequence: CASSLAGDSGETQYF. CDR3 coding DNA: TGCGCCAGCAGTTTAGCGGGTGACTCGGGGGAGACCCAGTACTTC.

J is TRBJ1-5 and V is TRBV5-4; 9 nucleotides agree with TRBD1. Germline V gene lookup returns CDR1 SGHNT and CDR2 YYREEE (reference sequence). Trimming took 0 bases from V and 4 from J; bases not matched to a gene: 2. There are 15 residues in the CDR3. As DNA, the CDR3 is TGTGCCAGCAGCTTGGGACAGGGGGGGAATCAGCCCCAGCATTTT. Residues: CASSLGQGGNQPQHF.

The chain carries TRBV30 and TRBJ1-1; TRBD1 is a possible D gene (6 bases). The CDR3 covers 19 residues. V was clipped by 2 bases and J by 0 bases, with 25 bases between them. Germline loops: CDR1 GTSNPN, CDR2 SVGIG (reference sequence). The CDR3 DNA sequence: TGTGCCTGGAGTCTAAGATCCGGGACACCGTTTCGGGTGAACACTGAAGCTTTCTTT. As protein: CAWSLRSGTPFRVNTEAFF.

V gene TRBV5-1 combines with J gene TRBJ2-2, with D possibly matching TRBD1 (5 bases). V lost 2 bases to trimming and J lost 2 bases, with 10 bases between them. The length of the CDR3 is 15 residues. Germline CDR1 is SGHRS and CDR2 is YFSETQ. The chain's CDR3 is CASSFDRANTGELFF. The CDR3 DNA follows: TGCGCCAGCAGCTTCGACAGAGCCAACACCGGGGAGCTGTTTTTT.

This clone was counted between two and nine times. The genes are TRBV6-5 and TRBJ1-1; tentatively, D is TRBD1 (5 bases). CDR1 and CDR2 (germline): MNHEY, SVGAGI. The CDR3 totals 14 residues. V lost 2 bases, J lost 4 bases, and 11 bases lay in between. The CDR3 loop is CASSYGAGFTEAFF. CDR3 in DNA: TGTGCCAGCAGTTACGGGGCAGGTTTCACTGAAGCTTTCTTT.

This clone was recorded once. CDR3 bases: TGTGCCAGCAGTGAAGCGCTGGGACAGGGAGTGGACGAGCAGTACTTC. Amino acid sequence: CASSEALGQGVDEQYF. The V and J genes are TRBV6-1 and TRBJ2-7; 9 nucleotides agree with TRBD1. Unmatched junction bases numbered 8, after V lost 0 bases and J lost 5 bases. The CDR3 has 16 amino acids. CDR1 MNHNS and CDR2 SASEGT come from the germline V gene.

V and J are TRBV12-3 or TRBV12-4 and TRBJ1-1, with no clear D. The CDR3 runs to 13 residues. The V end lost 6 bases, the J end lost 0 bases, and 8 bases lay between the germline ends. CDR3 protein: CASRWTVNTEAFF. The DNA of the CDR3 is TGTGCCAGCAGGTGGACTGTGAACACTGAAGCTTTCTTT.

The chain uses TRBV5-1 and TRBJ1-1; perhaps TRBD1 as D (5 bases). V was shortened by 0 bases and J by 11 bases, with 17 bases between the two germline ends. Germline values: CDR1 SGHRS, CDR2 YFSETQ. CDR3 length equals 14 residues. The CDR3 reads CASSLGGAEPEAFF. The CDR3 nucleotides read TGCGCCAGCAGCTTGGGGGGCGCCGAGCCGGAGGCTTTCTTT.

The rearrangement links TRBV7-9 to TRBJ2-1; TRBD2 is a possible D gene (5 bases). Germline CDR1 SEHNR, CDR2 FQNEAQ (reference sequence). This CDR3 is built from 16 residues. V was clipped by 5 bases and J by 3 bases, with 17 bases between them. The CDR3 coding sequence is TGTGCCAGCAGCCCGGGAACATCTTTTTACTACAATGAGCAGTTCTTC. As protein: CASSPGTSFYYNEQFF.

The gene calls are TRBV4-1 and TRBJ2-3, with D perhaps matching TRBD1 (5 bases). CDR3 length: 15 amino acids. The germline gives CDR1 MGHRA, CDR2 YSYEKL. V lost 1 base and J 2 bases, leaving 10 bases between the germline ends. CDR3 in amino acids: CASSQVGVVTDTQYF. Here the CDR3 DNA reads TGCGCCAGCAGCCAAGTAGGGGTGGTCACAGATACGCAGTATTTT.

This chain joins TRBV27 and TRBJ2-7, with 9 bases fitting TRBD1. J gave up 0 bases and V 4 bases, and 4 bases lay outside the gene matches. The CDR3 is made up of 15 amino acids. Germline CDR1 reads MNHEY; CDR2 reads SMNVEV (reference sequence). CDR3 DNA sequence: TGTGCCAGCAGTTCAGGACAGGGGATCTCCTACGAGCAGTACTTC. It encodes CASSSGQGISYEQYF.

The chain recombines TRBV9 with TRBJ2-2; D gene uncertain. V dropped 4 bases and J dropped 3 bases, with 4 bases sitting between them. There are 12 residues in the CDR3. Germline CDR1 SGDLS, CDR2 YYNGEE. CDR3 protein: CASSPYTGELFF. CDR3 in DNA: TGTGCCAGCAGCCCTTACACCGGGGAGCTGTTTTTT.

The chain recombines TRBV30 with TRBJ1-2; D is unresolved. There are 14 residues in the CDR3. Trimming left V 2 bases short and J 4 bases short, with 14 bases between. Germline V gives CDR1 GTSNPN, CDR2 SVGIG (reference sequence). CDR3 DNA sequence: TGTGCCTGGAGTCGAGATCCACGTGCCTATGGCTACACCTTC. Its translation: CAWSRDPRAYGYTF.

The J gene is TRBJ1-1, the V gene TRBV7-9; D is possibly TRBD1 (5 bases). V was pared by 9 bases and J by 0 bases, with 8 bases between. Germline V gives CDR1 SEHNR, CDR2 FQNEAQ (reference sequence). The CDR3 is made up of 12 amino acids. The CDR3 region is CASSTVNTEAFF. In DNA, the CDR3 is TGTGCCAGTTCGACAGTGAACACTGAAGCTTTCTTT.

The chain joins TRBV2 to TRBJ2-1; TRBD2 matches 10 bases. V gave up 4 bases and J gave up 10 bases; unmatched junction bases: 7. This CDR3 comprises 14 residues. The V gene's germline CDR1 is SNHLY and CDR2 FYNNEI. The CDR3 here is CASSVSGGYGEQFF. The CDR3 coding sequence is TGTGCCAGCAGTGTTAGCGGGGGGTATGGGGAGCAGTTCTTC.

This clone was recorded once. The chain has TRBV5-1 and TRBJ1-3; D call uncertain. Germline values: CDR1 SGHRS, CDR2 YFSETQ. The length of the CDR3 is 13 residues. V was clipped by 4 bases and J by 4 bases, with 9 bases between them. The CDR3 loop is CASSDGIGNTIYF. The CDR3 bases are TGCGCCAGCAGCGACGGGATCGGAAACACCATATATTTT.

The genes are TRBV2 and TRBJ1-6, with D maybe TRBD1 (6 bases). The CDR3 consists of 13 residues. Germline CDR1 and CDR2: SNHLY and FYNNEI. Trimming removed 5 bases at V and 10 bases at J, with 12 bases between. The CDR3 region is CASSNRAVSPLHF. The CDR3 DNA sequence: TGTGCCAGCAGTAACAGGGCTGTATCACCCCTCCACTTT.

The rearrangement joins TRBV28 to TRBJ2-1, with D perhaps TRBD2 (7 bases). Germline-derived CDR1 and CDR2 are MDHEN and SYDVKM. Trimming cost V 7 bases and J 9 bases, with 19 bases left between them. The CDR3 is made up of 14 amino acids. In nucleotides, the CDR3 is TGTGCCAGCACCAGGGGAGGGCTGGAGGGTGAGCAGTTCTTC. Translated: CASTRGGLEGEQFF.

V usage is TRBV6-5 and J usage is TRBJ1-4, with 8 bases matching TRBD1. CDR1 is MNHEY and CDR2 is SVGAGI in the germline V gene. The ends lost 5 bases at V and 4 bases at J; junction bases unmatched: 6. The CDR3 loop spans 15 amino acids. CDR3 amino acids: CASSLRDRNNEKLFF. CDR3 nucleotide sequence: TGTGCCAGCAGTCTCCGGGACAGGAATAATGAAAAACTGTTTTTT.

This rearrangement joins TRBV6-5 to TRBJ2-7; D unclear. The CDR3 loop spans 14 amino acids. The V gene lost 10 bases and the J gene lost 1 base, with 17 bases spanning the gap. Germline-derived CDR1 and CDR2 are MNHEY and SVGAGI. The CDR3 protein is CATERLLMSYEQYF. For the CDR3, the DNA is TGTGCCACCGAGAGACTCCTAATGTCCTACGAGCAGTACTTC.

This chain joins TRBV6-5 and TRBJ1-1, with D hard to call. The V end lost 0 bases, the J end lost 0 bases, and 11 bases lay between the germline ends. The CDR3 has 16 residues. Germline-derived CDR1 and CDR2 are MNHEY and SVGAGI. CDR3 nucleotides: TGTGCCAGCAGTTACTCTGAGCCACTCATGAACACTGAAGCTTTCTTT. Protein product: CASSYSEPLMNTEAFF.

V is TRBV29-1 and J is TRBJ2-4; D is perhaps TRBD1 (6 bases). Germline values: CDR1 SQVTM, CDR2 ANQGSEA. The CDR3 spans 12 residues. The ends were cut back, 3 bases at V and 8 bases at J, with 11 bases in the middle. Written as DNA, the CDR3 is TGCAGCGTTGACACAGGGAGTGACATTCAGTACTTC. Protein sequence: CSVDTGSDIQYF.

The gene calls are TRBV18 and TRBJ2-5, with D hard to call. There are 15 residues in the CDR3. Trimming stripped 6 bases from V and 5 bases from J, with 19 bases between. Germline assignment: CDR1 KGHSH and CDR2 LQKENI. Here the CDR3 reads CASSRPATGVETQYF. In DNA form, the CDR3 reads TGTGCCAGCTCTCGGCCAGCGACCGGAGTGGAGACCCAGTACTTC.

The chain combines TRBV4-1 with TRBJ1-4, with unresolved D. Germline CDR1 and CDR2: MGHRA and YSYEKL. V shed 0 bases and J shed 8 bases, with 7 bases lying between them. The CDR3 contains 13 residues. CDR3 sequence reads: CASSQEGREKLFF. The CDR3 DNA follows: TGCGCCAGCAGCCAAGAGGGGAGGGAAAAACTGTTTTTT.